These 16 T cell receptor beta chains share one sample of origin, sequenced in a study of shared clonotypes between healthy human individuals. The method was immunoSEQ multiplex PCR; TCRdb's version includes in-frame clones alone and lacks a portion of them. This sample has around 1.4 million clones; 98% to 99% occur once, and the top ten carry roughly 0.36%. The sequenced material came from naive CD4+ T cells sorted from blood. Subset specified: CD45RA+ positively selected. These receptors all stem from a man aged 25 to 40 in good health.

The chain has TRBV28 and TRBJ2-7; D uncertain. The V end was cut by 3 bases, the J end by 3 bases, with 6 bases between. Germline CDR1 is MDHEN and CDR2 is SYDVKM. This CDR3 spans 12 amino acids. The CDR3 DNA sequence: TGTGCCAGCAGTTTTGCAGTCTACGAGCAGTACTTC. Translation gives CASSFAVYEQYF.

The CDR3 DNA is TGTGCCAGCGGACTAGCGGAGAACACCGGGGAGCTGTTTTTT. Translation: CASGLAENTGELFF. The chain has TRBV19 and TRBJ2-2; 10 bases fit TRBD2. J gave up 1 base and V 9 bases, and 2 bases lay outside the gene matches. The germline V gene encodes CDR1 LNHDA and CDR2 SQIVND (reference sequence). The length of the CDR3 is 14 residues.

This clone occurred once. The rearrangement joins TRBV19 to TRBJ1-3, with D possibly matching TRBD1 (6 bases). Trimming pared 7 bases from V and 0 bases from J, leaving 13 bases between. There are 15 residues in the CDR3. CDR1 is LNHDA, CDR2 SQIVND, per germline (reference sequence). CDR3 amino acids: CASNPDRSSGNTIYF. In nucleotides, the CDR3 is TGTGCCAGTAACCCGGACAGAAGCTCTGGAAACACCATATATTTT. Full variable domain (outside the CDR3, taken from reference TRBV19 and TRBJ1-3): DGGITQSPKYLFRKEGQNVTLSCEQNLNHDAMYWYRQDPGQGLRLIYYSQIVNDFQKGDIAEGYSVSREKKESFPLTVTSAQKNPTAFYLCASNPDRSSGNTIYFGEGSWLTVV.

CDR3: CASSPLAGGETQYF. CDR3 coding DNA: TGTGCCAGCAGTCCCCTAGCGGGAGGTGAGACCCAGTACTTC. The chain links TRBV28 to TRBJ2-5, with TRBD2 identical over 11 bases. Germline CDR1 MDHEN, CDR2 SYDVKM. This CDR3 is built from 14 residues. Losses at the gene ends were 5 bases for V and 5 bases for J; bases not matched to a gene: 4. Variable domain in full (rest from reference TRBV28 and TRBJ2-5): DVKVTQSSRYLVKRTGEKVFLECVQDMDHENMFWYRQDPGLGLRLIYFSYDVKMKEKGDIPEGYSVSREKKERFSLILESASTNQTSMYLCASSPLAGGETQYFGPGTRLLVL.

For the CDR3, the DNA is TGCGCCAGCAGCTTGTTCCGATCCCCCTACGAGCAGTACTTC. It specifies CASSLFRSPYEQYF. V and J are TRBV5-1 and TRBJ2-7; D not certain. The germline CDR1 and CDR2 sequences are SGHRS and YFSETQ. V lost 1 base and J 2 bases, leaving 10 bases between the germline ends. This CDR3 is built from 14 residues.

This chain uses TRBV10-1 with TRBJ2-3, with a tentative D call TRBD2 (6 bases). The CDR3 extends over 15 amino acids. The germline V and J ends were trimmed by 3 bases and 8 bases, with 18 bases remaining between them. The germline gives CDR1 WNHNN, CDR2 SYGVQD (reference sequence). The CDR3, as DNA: TGCGCCAGCAGTGATTCGGGCAGGGAGGAGGCTACGCAGTATTTT. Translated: CASSDSGREEATQYF.

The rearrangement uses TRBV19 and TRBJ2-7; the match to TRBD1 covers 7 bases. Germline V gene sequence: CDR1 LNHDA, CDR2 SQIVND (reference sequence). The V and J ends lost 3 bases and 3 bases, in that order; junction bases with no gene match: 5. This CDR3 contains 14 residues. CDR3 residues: CASSIAHRGYEQYF. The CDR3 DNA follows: TGTGCCAGTAGTATCGCCCACAGGGGCTACGAGCAGTACTTC.

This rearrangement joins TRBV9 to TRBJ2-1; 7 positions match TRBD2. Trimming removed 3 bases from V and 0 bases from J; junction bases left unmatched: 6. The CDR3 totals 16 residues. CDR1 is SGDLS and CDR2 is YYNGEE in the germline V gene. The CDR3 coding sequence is TGTGCCAGCAGCGAAATTGGCGGGAGCTCCTACAATGAGCAGTTCTTC. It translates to CASSEIGGSSYNEQFF.

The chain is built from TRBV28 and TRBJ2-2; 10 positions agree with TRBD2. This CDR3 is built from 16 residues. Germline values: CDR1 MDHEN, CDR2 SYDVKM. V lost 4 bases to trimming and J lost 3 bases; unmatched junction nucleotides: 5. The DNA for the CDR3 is TGTGCCAGCAGTTCCAGCGGGAGGGGGTACACCGGGGAGCTGTTTTTT. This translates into CASSSSGRGYTGELFF.

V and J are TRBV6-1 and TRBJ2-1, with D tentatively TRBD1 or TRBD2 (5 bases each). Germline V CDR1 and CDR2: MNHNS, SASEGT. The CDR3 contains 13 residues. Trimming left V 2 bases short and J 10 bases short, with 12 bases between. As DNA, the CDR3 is TGTGCCAGCAGTGAATACGAGGGACGGGAGCAGTTCTTC. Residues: CASSEYEGREQFF.

In DNA, the CDR3 is TGCGCCAGCAGCTGGGGCGGACAGGGTAATCAGCCCCAGCATTTT. Translation: CASSWGGQGNQPQHF. The chain uses TRBV5-1 and TRBJ1-5; 8 nucleotides match TRBD1. Germline trimming cut 3 bases from V and 4 bases from J; bases unmatched to any gene: 6. CDR3 length: 15 residues. From germline, CDR1 is SGHRS and CDR2 YFSETQ.

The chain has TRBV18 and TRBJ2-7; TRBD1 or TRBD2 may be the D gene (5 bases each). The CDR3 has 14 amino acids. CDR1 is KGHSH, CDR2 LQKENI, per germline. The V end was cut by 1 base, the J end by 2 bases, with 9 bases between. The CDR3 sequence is CASSPRDGAYEQYF. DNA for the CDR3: TGTGCCAGCTCACCACGGGACGGAGCCTACGAGCAGTACTTC.

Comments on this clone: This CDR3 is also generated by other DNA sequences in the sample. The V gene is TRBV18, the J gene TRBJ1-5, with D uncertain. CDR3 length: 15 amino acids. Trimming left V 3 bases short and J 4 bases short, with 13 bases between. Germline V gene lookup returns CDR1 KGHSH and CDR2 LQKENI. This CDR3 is CASSPGQGRNQPQHF. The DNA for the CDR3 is TGTGCCAGCTCACCCGGGCAAGGGCGTAATCAGCCCCAGCATTTT.

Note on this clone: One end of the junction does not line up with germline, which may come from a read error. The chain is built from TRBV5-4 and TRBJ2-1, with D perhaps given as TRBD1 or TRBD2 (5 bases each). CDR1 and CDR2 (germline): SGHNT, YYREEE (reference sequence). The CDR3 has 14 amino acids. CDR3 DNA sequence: TGTGCCAGCAGTTCCGGGACCGCCTTTAATGGGCAGTTCTTC. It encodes CASSSGTAFNGQFF.

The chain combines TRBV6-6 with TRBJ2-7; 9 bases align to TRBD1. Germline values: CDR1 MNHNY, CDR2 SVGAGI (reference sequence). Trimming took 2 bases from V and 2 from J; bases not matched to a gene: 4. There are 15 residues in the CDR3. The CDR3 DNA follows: TGTGCCAGCAGTTACCCGGGACAGGGCACCTACGAGCAGTACTTC. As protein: CASSYPGQGTYEQYF.

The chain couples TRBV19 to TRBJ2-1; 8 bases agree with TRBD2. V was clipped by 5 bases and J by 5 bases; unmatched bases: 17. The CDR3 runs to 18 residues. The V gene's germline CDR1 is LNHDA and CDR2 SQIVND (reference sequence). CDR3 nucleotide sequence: TGTGCCAGTAGTTTCAGGGTCCCTTTCGCGGGAGGTGACAATGAGCAGTTCTTC. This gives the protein CASSFRVPFAGGDNEQFF.